Following are 28 T cell receptor beta chains from one sample sequenced in a study of human T cells and chemical hapten exposure. TCRdb re-analysed the RACE reads in MiXCR, keeping a single row per CDR3 protein. The table records tens of thousands of distinct CDR3 sequences, approximately 9.7% of them present only once. Time point: healthy volunteer bleed at 2 weeks. Unfractionated whole blood served as the source for total RNA extraction. The sample taken for sequencing was whole blood. Receptors originate from a female donor in good health. Some clones in this sample may be carry-over from other donors' samples.

The chain recombines TRBV20-1 with TRBJ2-1; D is tentatively TRBD1 or TRBD2 (5 bases each). The CDR3 loop spans 17 amino acids. V dropped 4 bases and J dropped 1 base, with 20 bases sitting between them. Germline loops: CDR1 DFQATT, CDR2 SNEGSKA (reference sequence). In DNA, the CDR3 is TGCAGTGCTACAAACCGCCGGGGACGCCAATCCTACAATGAGCAGTTCTTC. Encoded protein: CSATNRRGRQSYNEQFF.

This clonotype was picked up many times. The chain has TRBV5-1 and TRBJ1-2; the match to TRBD1 covers 7 bases. The germline CDR1 and CDR2 sequences are SGHRS and YFSETQ. The CDR3 has 13 amino acids. V gave up 0 bases and J gave up 6 bases; unmatched junction bases: 2. CDR3 protein: CASSLEDRDGYTF. In nucleotides, the CDR3 is TGCGCCAGCAGCTTGGAAGACAGGGATGGCTACACCTTC.

The chain couples TRBV29-1 to TRBJ2-3; D ambiguous. Trimming cost V 1 base and J 3 bases, with 14 bases left between them. CDR3 length: 15 residues. The germline V gene encodes CDR1 SQVTM and CDR2 ANQGSEA. The CDR3 region has the DNA TGCAGCGTTGAAGTGGACGGTCTTGAAACAGATACGCAGTATTTT. This translates into CSVEVDGLETDTQYF.

This chain joins TRBV5-1 and TRBJ2-3, with a weak D call TRBD2 (6 bases). The germline V gene encodes CDR1 SGHRS and CDR2 YFSETQ. Trimming pared 4 bases from V and 4 bases from J, leaving 19 bases between. This CDR3 contains 16 residues. This CDR3 is CASSPAGSGDADTQYF. The CDR3 nucleotides are TGCGCCAGCAGCCCCGCTGGCTCGGGAGACGCAGATACGCAGTATTTT.

This clonotype was seen a few times. The chain employs TRBV28 and TRBJ2-7; 8 bases line up with TRBD1. The junction had 9 bases not matched to a gene; V was cut back by 2 bases and J by 6 bases. Germline V gene data show CDR1 as MDHEN and CDR2 as SYDVKM. This CDR3 region has 15 residues. CDR3 nucleotide sequence: TGTGCCAGCAGTTTAGTCCGGGACAGGCTAGGCGAGCAGTACTTC. As protein: CASSLVRDRLGEQYF.

This sequence joins TRBV28 and TRBJ2-1, with a tentative D call TRBD1 (6 bases). CDR3 size: 16 residues. V was cut by 4 bases and J by 0 bases, with 13 bases left in between. Germline CDR1 reads MDHEN; CDR2 reads SYDVKM. The DNA for the CDR3 is TGTGCCAGCAGTTCTCGACAGGCGAGCTCCTACAATGAGCAGTTCTTC. Residues: CASSSRQASSYNEQFF.

This clonotype was seen a few times. The chain couples TRBV5-1 to TRBJ2-5; D may be TRBD2 (6 bases). The CDR3 extends over 14 amino acids. Germline-derived CDR1 and CDR2 are SGHRS and YFSETQ. Trimming left V 0 bases short and J 5 bases short, with 11 bases between. Here the CDR3 reads CASSLAAGRETQYF. Written as DNA, the CDR3 is TGCGCCAGCAGCTTGGCGGCAGGGAGGGAGACCCAGTACTTC.

This clonotype was seen more than once but under ten times. The rearrangement joins TRBV7-3 to TRBJ2-1, with D possibly matching TRBD2 (6 bases). Germline CDR1 and CDR2: SGHTA and FQGTGA. Trimming pared 8 bases from V and 6 bases from J, leaving 20 bases between. CDR3 size: 15 residues. DNA of the CDR3: TGTGCCAGCTTAGGGCGGGGTCCTACACTCAATGAGCAGTTCTTC. It yields the protein CASLGRGPTLNEQFF.

J is TRBJ2-7 and V is TRBV3-1; TRBD2 is a possible D gene (5 bases). Germline V gene sequence: CDR1 LGHDT, CDR2 YNNKEL (reference sequence). Trimming removed 3 bases from V and 2 bases from J, with 11 bases in between. CDR3 length equals 14 residues. The CDR3 coding sequence is TGTGCCAGCAGCCAGGTTAGCGCAACCTACGAGCAGTACTTC. It codes for CASSQVSATYEQYF.

V gene TRBV5-4 combines with J gene TRBJ2-7, with 8 bases lining up with TRBD1. V was clipped by 0 bases and J by 1 base; unmatched bases: 6. The germline V gene has CDR1 SGHNT and CDR2 YYREEE (reference sequence). The CDR3 totals 16 residues. The chain's CDR3 is CASSLGQGSASYEQYF. CDR3 sequence (DNA): TGTGCCAGCAGCTTGGGACAGGGGTCTGCTTCCTACGAGCAGTACTTC.

This clonotype was seen just once. The chain links TRBV11-1 to TRBJ2-3; the D gene is possibly TRBD1 (5 bases). Germline-derived CDR1 and CDR2 are SGHAT and FQDESV (reference sequence). Trimming removed 5 bases at V and 0 bases at J, with 15 bases between. The CDR3 spans 16 residues. As DNA, the CDR3 is TGTGCCAGCAGCCCGGAGATACAGGCTAGCACAGATACGCAGTATTTT. Protein sequence: CASSPEIQASTDTQYF.

This clonotype was counted many times. The chain recombines TRBV7-2 with TRBJ2-5; D is uncertain. The CDR3 covers 12 residues. The V end lost 3 bases, the J end lost 7 bases, and 9 bases lay between the germline ends. CDR1 is SGHTA and CDR2 is FQGNSA in the germline V gene. In DNA, the CDR3 is TGTGCCAGCAGCTTGACGGCGGCGACCCAGTACTTC. Its translation is CASSLTAATQYF.

This clonotype was seen at least ten times. The chain recombines TRBV29-1 with TRBJ1-2; 9 positions match TRBD1. V gave up 2 bases and J gave up 8 bases; unmatched junction bases: 3. This CDR3 contains 12 residues. Germline V lookup: CDR1 SQVTM, CDR2 ANQGSEA. Written as DNA, the CDR3 is TGCAGCGTTGAATTCACAGGGGGCGGCTACACCTTC. This codes for CSVEFTGGGYTF.

The chain combines TRBV11-2 with TRBJ2-1; D remains unclear. V lost 1 base, J lost 8 bases, and 12 bases lay in between. This CDR3 region has 14 residues. Germline V CDR1 and CDR2: SGHAT, FQNNGV. For the CDR3, the DNA is TGTGCCAGCAGCTTAGGCTTCTCCCGCGATGAGCAGTTCTTC. This gives the protein CASSLGFSRDEQFF. The full variable domain, its missing parts supplied by reference TRBV11-2 and TRBJ2-1, is EAGVAQSPRYKIIEKRQSVAFWCNPISGHATLYWYQQILGQGPKLLIQFQNNGVVDDSQLPKDRFSAERLKGVDSTLKIQPAKLEDSAVYLCASSLGFSRDEQFFGPGTRLTVL.

Only a few counts were recorded for this clonotype. The gene calls are TRBV5-1 and TRBJ2-3; D is ambiguous. The germline gives CDR1 SGHRS, CDR2 YFSETQ. This CDR3 spans 14 amino acids. The V gene lost 0 bases and the J gene lost 2 bases, with 7 bases spanning the gap. The CDR3 is CASSLGMLTDTQYF. CDR3 nucleotides: TGCGCCAGCAGCTTGGGTATGCTCACAGATACGCAGTATTTT. The entire variable domain, with the rest obtained from reference TRBV5-1 and TRBJ2-3, is as follows: KAGVTQTPRYLIKTRGQQVTLSCSPISGHRSVSWYQQTPGQGLQFLFEYFSETQRNKGNFPGRFSGRQFSNSRSEMNVSTLELGDSALYLCASSLGMLTDTQYFGPGTRLTVL.

The V call is TRBV25-1, the J call TRBJ2-1, with 7 bases fitting TRBD2. The CDR3 is made up of 16 amino acids. J was trimmed by 4 bases and V by 4 bases; bases with no gene match: 10. From germline, CDR1 is MGHDK and CDR2 SYGVNS. CDR3 sequence: CASSGSGKREYNEQFF. Written as DNA, the CDR3 is TGTGCCAGCAGTGGGAGCGGGAAAAGAGAGTACAATGAGCAGTTCTTC.

This chain's CDR3 is CASKSPGTGNQPQHF. As DNA, the CDR3 is TGTGCCAGCAAGTCTCCCGGGACAGGGAATCAGCCCCAGCATTTT. J is TRBJ1-5 and V is TRBV6-2 or TRBV6-3; TRBD1 aligns across 9 bases. CDR1 MNHEY and CDR2 SVGEGT come from the germline V gene. This CDR3 is built from 15 residues. J gave up 4 bases and V 7 bases, and 8 bases lay outside the gene matches.

The chain couples TRBV12-3 or TRBV12-4 to TRBJ2-5; TRBD1 matches 7 bases. This CDR3 region has 14 residues. Trimming cost V 6 bases and J 6 bases; bases outside gene matches: 10. CDR3: CASRGTARFQTQYF. CDR3 sequence (DNA): TGTGCCAGCAGGGGGACAGCCAGGTTCCAGACCCAGTACTTC.

This clonotype was found a few times. The gene calls are TRBV28 and TRBJ2-3; 8 nucleotides align to TRBD1. The CDR3 is 11 amino acids. V was clipped by 9 bases and J by 9 bases; unmatched bases: 5. Germline values: CDR1 MDHEN, CDR2 SYDVKM. In DNA, the CDR3 is TGTGCCAGTGGGGCAGGGGGCACGCAGTATTTT. Amino acids: CASGAGGTQYF.

This clonotype came up a few times. The chain employs TRBV28 and TRBJ2-7, with 7 bases that match TRBD1. CDR3 length: 15 residues. Germline lookup yields CDR1 MDHEN and CDR2 SYDVKM. Trimming cost V 5 bases and J 2 bases; bases outside gene matches: 9. The CDR3 DNA sequence: TGTGCCAGCAGTCAGGGACAGATCGGCGCCTACGAGCAGTACTTC. Amino acid sequence: CASSQGQIGAYEQYF.

The table lists this clonotype with many counts. J is TRBJ2-3 and V is TRBV6-5; weak D call: TRBD1 (5 bases). The V and J ends lost 7 bases and 3 bases respectively, with 17 bases between them. The CDR3 contains 15 residues. Per the germline V gene, CDR1 is MNHEY and CDR2 is SVGAGI. Here the CDR3 DNA reads TGTGCCAGCAAACCCTCAGGGTCTGGTACAGATACGCAGTATTTT. This gives the protein CASKPSGSGTDTQYF.

This clonotype has a count of ten or more. The rearrangement joins TRBV29-1 to TRBJ2-5, with TRBD1 matching 11 bases. Germline V CDR1 and CDR2: SQVTM, ANQGSEA. This CDR3 is 14 amino acids long. V shed 8 bases, J shed 5 bases, and the junction held 10 bases outside the gene matches. The DNA of the CDR3 is TGCAGCATTGCCCGGACAGGGGGCGCGGAGACCCAGTACTTC. Encoded protein: CSIARTGGAETQYF.

This clonotype was found many times. The chain joins TRBV12-3 or TRBV12-4 to TRBJ2-5; TRBD2 agrees at 7 bases. V trimming: 6 bases; J trimming: 4 bases; junction bases outside the gene matches: 20. The CDR3 sequence is 18 residues long. CDR3: CASSREEGSFKLIETQYF. The DNA of the CDR3 is TGTGCCAGCAGCCGGGAGGAGGGGAGTTTCAAATTGATAGAGACCCAGTACTTC.

This clonotype was recorded a few times. The CDR3 protein is CASSLDPGTSTEQYF. CDR3 DNA sequence: TGTGCCAGCAGCTTGGACCCCGGGACTTCGACTGAGCAGTACTTC. The chain is built from TRBV5-4 and TRBJ2-7; possibly TRBD2 for D (6 bases). CDR1 is SGHNT and CDR2 is YYREEE in the germline V gene (reference sequence). V lost 0 bases and J lost 7, with 17 bases in between. The CDR3 covers 15 residues.

This clonotype was seen repeatedly, ten times or more. The chain carries TRBV7-9 and TRBJ1-4, with a possible D match to TRBD1 (5 bases). Germline-derived CDR1 and CDR2 are SEHNR and FQNEAQ (reference sequence). With 7 bases removed from V and 5 bases from J, the gap between germline ends came to 14 bases. The CDR3 sequence is 14 residues long. The CDR3: CASTPGRGNEKLFF. The CDR3 DNA reads TGTGCCAGCACCCCGGGACGGGGGAATGAAAAACTGTTTTTT.

This clonotype was picked up a small number of times. The chain employs TRBV29-1 and TRBJ1-4; TRBD1 is a possible D gene (6 bases). The CDR3 is made up of 14 amino acids. V was clipped by 7 bases and J by 6 bases, with 18 bases between them. Per the germline V gene, CDR1 is SQVTM and CDR2 is ANQGSEA. CDR3 bases: TGCAGCGCACAAACAGGGTCACGGGATGAAAAACTGTTTTTT. Residues: CSAQTGSRDEKLFF.

This chain uses TRBV5-1 with TRBJ2-7; 12 bases map to TRBD2. The germline V gene encodes CDR1 SGHRS and CDR2 YFSETQ. J lost 5 bases, V lost 3 bases, and 3 bases had no gene match. The CDR3 length is 14 residues. CDR3 protein: CASSSRTSGDEQYF. The CDR3, as DNA: TGCGCCAGCAGCTCCCGGACTAGCGGGGACGAGCAGTACTTC.

The J gene is TRBJ1-2, the V gene TRBV7-8; D is perhaps TRBD1 (5 bases). Germline assignment: CDR1 SGHVS and CDR2 FQNEAQ. Trimming removed 5 bases from V and 8 bases from J, with 12 bases in between. The CDR3 runs 12 residues. The CDR3 spells CASSPGRGGYTF. DNA for the CDR3: TGTGCCAGCAGCCCAGGACGGGGGGGCTACACCTTC.